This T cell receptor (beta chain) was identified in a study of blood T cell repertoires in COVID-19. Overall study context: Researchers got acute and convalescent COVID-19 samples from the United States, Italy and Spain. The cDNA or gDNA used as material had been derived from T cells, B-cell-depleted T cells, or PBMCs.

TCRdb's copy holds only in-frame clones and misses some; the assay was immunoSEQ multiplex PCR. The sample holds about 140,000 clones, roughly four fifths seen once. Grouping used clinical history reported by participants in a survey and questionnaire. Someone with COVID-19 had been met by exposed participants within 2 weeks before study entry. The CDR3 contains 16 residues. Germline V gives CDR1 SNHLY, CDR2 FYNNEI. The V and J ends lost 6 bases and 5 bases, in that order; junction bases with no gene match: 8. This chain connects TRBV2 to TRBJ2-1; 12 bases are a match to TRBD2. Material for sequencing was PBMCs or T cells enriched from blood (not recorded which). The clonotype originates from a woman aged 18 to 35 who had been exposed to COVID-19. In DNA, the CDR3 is TGTGCCAGCAGCGACCTGGGACTAGCGGGCAACAATGAGCAGTTCTTC. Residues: CASSDLGLAGNNEQFF.